Listed below are T cell receptor beta chains from one sample, sequenced in a study of blood T cell repertoires in COVID-19. Generated by immunoSEQ multiplex PCR, the TCRdb table keeps only in-frame clones and is missing some. The sample lists about 250,000 clones, about nine tenths occurring once. Sequenced material: PBMCs or T cells enriched from blood (not recorded which). These TCRs come from a man younger than 30 who had recovered from COVID-19. CDR3s include the opening cysteine and the closing phenylalanine or tryptophan. The D gene is left open where the match is weak. Expanded clones are given a class, and other clones once, few, many or no size at all.

v_gene,j_gene,d_gene,abundance,CDR3aa,CDR3nt
TRBV11-2,TRBJ2-7,NA,NA,CASGRDYYEQYF,TGTGCCAGCGGCAGGGATTACTACGAGCAGTACTTC
TRBV7-8,TRBJ1-6,NA,NA,CASSSSQGKHSPLHF,TGTGCCAGCAGCTCGTCTCAGGGGAAGCATTCACCCCTCCACTTT
TRBV7-6,TRBJ2-2,NA,NA,CASSSPRPGGELFF,TGTGCCAGCAGCTCCCCTAGACCTGGGGGGGAGCTGTTTTTT
TRBV20-1,TRBJ2-5,TRBD2,NA,CSASIGLADETQYF,TGCAGTGCTAGTATAGGACTAGCCGATGAGACCCAGTACTTC
TRBV11-2,TRBJ2-7,NA,NA,CASTGQLSYEQYF,TGTGCCAGCACAGGACAACTTAGCTACGAGCAGTACTTC
TRBV5-7,TRBJ1-5,NA,once,CASSLLAGSYSNQPQHF,TGTGCCAGCAGCTTGCTCGCGGGGTCTTATAGCAATCAGCCCCAGCATTTT
TRBV11-3,TRBJ2-7,TRBD1,few,CASSFSGQGGEQYF,TGTGCCAGCAGCTTCTCCGGACAGGGTGGGGAGCAGTACTTC
TRBV6-1,TRBJ2-2,NA,NA,CASSGGREGVTGELFF,TGTGCCAGCAGTGGCGGCAGGGAAGGGGTAACCGGGGAGCTGTTTTTT
TRBV3-1/TRBV3-2,TRBJ2-1,TRBD2,NA,CASSLGTSGSLNEQFF,TGTGCCAGCAGCTTAGGGACTAGCGGGAGCTTAAATGAGCAGTTCTTC
TRBV7-2,TRBJ2-3,TRBD1,NA,CASSLYRGTQYF,TGTGCCAGCAGCTTATACAGGGGTACGCAGTATTTT
TRBV5-4,TRBJ1-2,TRBD1,NA,CASSDGQGRWDGYTF,TGTGCCAGCAGCGATGGACAGGGGAGATGGGATGGCTACACCTTC
TRBV11-2,TRBJ2-7,NA,NA,CASSFDGTLSYEQYF,TGTGCCAGCAGCTTCGACGGGACACTGTCCTACGAGCAGTACTTC
TRBV27,TRBJ1-6,TRBD1,NA,CASRHPGQGALPLHF,TGTGCCAGCAGACATCCGGGACAGGGGGCCTTACCCCTCCACTTT
TRBV5-8,TRBJ1-1,NA,few,CASSLGIGGTEAFF,TGTGCCAGCAGCTTGGGCATAGGGGGCACTGAAGCTTTCTTT
TRBV19,TRBJ2-5,NA,NA,CASSETGETQYF,TGTGCCAGTAGTGAGACAGGAGAGACCCAGTACTTC
TRBV2,TRBJ1-5,NA,NA,CASSEWGRYQPQHF,TGTGCCAGCAGTGAGTGGGGCAGATATCAGCCCCAGCATTTT
TRBV5-4,TRBJ2-3,TRBD2,NA,CASSSFTSGGRDTQYF,TGTGCCAGCAGCTCCTTTACTAGCGGGGGGCGGGATACGCAGTATTTT
TRBV5-1,TRBJ2-2,NA,NA,CASRQGTNTGELFF,TGCGCCAGCAGGCAGGGAACGAACACCGGGGAGCTGTTTTTT
TRBV6-5,TRBJ1-1,NA,NA,CASSYGGGVYTEAFF,TGTGCCAGCAGTTACGGCGGGGGTGTGTACACTGAAGCTTTCTTT
TRBV7-2,TRBJ2-7,TRBD1,NA,CASSLVGQGEQYF,TGTGCCAGCAGCTTAGTTGGACAGGGAGAGCAGTACTTC
TRBV27,TRBJ1-2,TRBD1,once,CASSFGQGGVYGYTF,TGTGCCAGCAGTTTCGGGCAGGGGGGAGTCTATGGCTACACCTTC
TRBV6-2/TRBV6-3,TRBJ1-2,NA,NA,CASSYSNRQSYGYTF,TGTGCCAGCAGTTACTCGAACAGGCAAAGCTATGGCTACACCTTC
TRBV12-3/TRBV12-4,TRBJ1-4,NA,few,CASSRSGLKLFF,TGTGCCAGCAGTAGGTCAGGGCTAAAACTGTTTTTT
TRBV10-3,TRBJ1-1,NA,NA,CAISESRGNTEAFF,TGTGCCATCAGTGAGTCAAGGGGGAACACTGAAGCTTTCTTT
TRBV24-1,TRBJ2-3,NA,NA,CATSDPQDTQYF,TGTGCCACCAGTGATCCCCAAGATACGCAGTATTTT
TRBV10-2,TRBJ2-2,NA,once,CASSPEMVTGELFF,TGCGCCAGCAGCCCCGAGATGGTCACCGGGGAGCTGTTTTTT
TRBV11-3,TRBJ1-5,NA,NA,CASSPRRGGQPQHF,TGTGCCAGCAGCCCTCGAAGGGGAGGTCAGCCCCAGCATTTT
TRBV2,TRBJ2-5,TRBD1,NA,CASTRTGSIRETQYF,TGTGCCAGCACGAGGACAGGGAGCATAAGAGAGACCCAGTACTTC
TRBV28,TRBJ1-5,TRBD1,few,CASSPSGTGVGQPQHF,TGTGCCAGCAGTCCGTCCGGGACAGGGGTGGGTCAGCCCCAGCATTTT
TRBV29-1,TRBJ1-5,TRBD1,NA,CSVNRGQGNQPQHF,TGCAGCGTGAACAGGGGGCAGGGGAATCAGCCCCAGCATTTT
TRBV12-5,TRBJ2-6,NA,once,CASGPGAEVGANVLTF,TGTGCTAGTGGTCCGGGAGCCGAGGTTGGGGCCAACGTCCTGACTTTC
TRBV12-3/TRBV12-4,TRBJ2-7,NA,NA,CASSPQGTEQYF,TGTGCCAGCAGTCCTCAGGGGACCGAGCAGTACTTC
TRBV5-6,TRBJ2-5,TRBD2,NA,CASSPGLAGALQETQYF,TGTGCCAGCAGCCCGGGACTAGCGGGGGCCCTCCAAGAGACCCAGTACTTC
TRBV28,TRBJ1-3,NA,NA,CASSQGTPSGNTIYF,TGTGCCAGCAGTCAGGGAACCCCCTCTGGAAACACCATATATTTT
TRBV12-3/TRBV12-4,TRBJ1-2,NA,NA,CASSATAFYGYTF,TGTGCCAGCAGTGCGACAGCCTTCTATGGCTACACCTTC
TRBV4-1,TRBJ1-1,TRBD1,NA,CASSPPSWRGQAEAFF,TGCGCCAGCAGCCCTCCCTCCTGGAGGGGGCAAGCTGAAGCTTTCTTT
TRBV3-1/TRBV3-2,TRBJ1-5,TRBD1,NA,CASSQGASGTGVYSNQPQHF,TGTGCCAGCAGCCAAGGAGCCTCCGGGACAGGAGTTTATAGCAATCAGCCCCAGCATTTT
TRBV11-3,TRBJ2-5,NA,NA,CASSLIPWGKSQETQYF,TGTGCCAGCAGCTTAATACCATGGGGCAAGTCCCAAGAGACCCAGTACTTC
TRBV20-1,TRBJ2-1,TRBD1,NA,CSASHGQGTYNEQFF,TGCAGTGCTAGTCACGGACAGGGGACCTACAATGAGCAGTTCTTC
TRBV19,TRBJ1-1,NA,NA,CASSKGGGMLWNTEAFF,TGTGCCAGTAGTAAGGGGGGGGGAATGCTCTGGAACACTGAAGCTTTCTTT
TRBV3-1/TRBV3-2,TRBJ1-2,NA,NA,CASSQDRDMATYGYTF,TGTGCCAGCAGCCAAGATCGCGACATGGCGACCTATGGCTACACCTTC
TRBV21-1,TRBJ1-4,NA,NA,CAVPGEKLFF,TGTGCCGTACCGGGGGAAAAACTGTTTTTT
TRBV19,TRBJ2-1,NA,NA,CASSIDSRGGAYNEQFF,TGTGCCAGTAGTATAGATTCCAGAGGCGGGGCCTACAATGAGCAGTTCTTC
TRBV10-3,TRBJ1-6,NA,NA,CAISEHQGTNNSPLHF,TGTGCCATCAGTGAGCATCAGGGGACTAATAATTCACCCCTCCACTTT
TRBV6-1,TRBJ2-5,NA,NA,CASSEAPGRETQYF,TGTGCCAGCAGTGAAGCCCCCGGCAGGGAGACCCAGTACTTC
TRBV15,TRBJ2-2,NA,NA,CATSRAGAAGELFF,TGTGCCACCAGCAGAGCGGGAGCAGCCGGGGAGCTGTTTTTT
TRBV2,TRBJ1-5,NA,NA,CASRRNSNQPQHF,TGTGCCAGCAGGAGAAATAGCAATCAGCCCCAGCATTTT
TRBV7-2,TRBJ2-7,TRBD2,NA,CASSSASGGYEQYF,TGTGCCAGCAGCTCAGCTAGCGGGGGGTACGAGCAGTACTTC
TRBV28,TRBJ2-1,NA,NA,CASSSPLIYRTPYNEQFF,TGTGCCAGCAGTTCACCTCTCATCTACAGGACCCCCTACAATGAGCAGTTCTTC
TRBV11-2,TRBJ1-2,NA,once,CASSLDLGAGGSYGYTF,TGTGCCAGCAGCTTAGATCTTGGGGCAGGCGGCTCCTATGGCTACACCTTC
TRBV19,TRBJ1-1,NA,NA,CASHLGGSLNTEAFF,TGTGCCAGTCACCTGGGGGGGTCGTTGAACACTGAAGCTTTCTTT
TRBV19,TRBJ2-3,NA,NA,CASNSAEYTDTQYF,TGTGCCAGTAATTCCGCCGAGTACACAGATACGCAGTATTTT
TRBV6-1,TRBJ2-7,NA,few,CASSEYSGYRLESYEQYF,TGTGCCAGCAGTGAATATAGTGGATACAGGTTAGAGTCCTACGAGCAGTACTTC
TRBV30,TRBJ1-3,NA,NA,CAWSLRSSGNTIYF,TGTGCCTGGAGTCTAAGGAGCTCTGGAAACACCATATATTTT
TRBV19,TRBJ1-2,TRBD1,NA,CASSLTGQGAYGYTF,TGTGCCAGTAGTCTAACGGGACAGGGAGCCTATGGCTACACCTTC